Each of the 12 T cell receptor beta chains below was sequenced from the same sample in a study of identical twins. Each CDR3 protein gets one entry after TCRdb re-called the 5' RACE reads with MiXCR. Of about 290,000 distinct CDR3 sequences in the sample, over 8.5% were seen once. The data also belong to a second study, concerning yellow fever vaccine responses in identical twins.

Sequenced: CD8+ T cells sorted from blood. The source of these receptors is a woman aged 18-30 years in good health.

This clonotype was observed a few times. V gene TRBV9 combines with J gene TRBJ2-5; D possibly corresponds to TRBD2 (5 bases). V dropped 0 bases and J dropped 5 bases, with 17 bases sitting between them. The V gene's germline CDR1 is SGDLS and CDR2 YYNGEE. The CDR3 contains 16 residues. CDR3 nucleotide sequence: TGTGCCAGCAGCGTAGTTGGAGACGGACTCATGGAGACCCAGTACTTC. Protein product: CASSVVGDGLMETQYF.

The gene calls are TRBV15 and TRBJ2-3; 11 bases match TRBD1. The V gene end was trimmed by 8 bases and the J gene end by 4 bases; junction bases not matched to a gene: 11. This CDR3 is 16 amino acids long. Germline V gene data show CDR1 as LNHNV and CDR2 as YYDKDF (reference sequence). CDR3 coding DNA: TGTGCCACCTCACAGGGGGGGACAGGGGGGGCAGATACGCAGTATTTT. It yields the protein CATSQGGTGGADTQYF.

This clonotype has more than one count but fewer than ten. V gene TRBV11-2 combines with J gene TRBJ1-1; D is unresolved. CDR3 length: 13 residues. V lost 4 bases and J lost 0, with 6 bases in between. CDR1 and CDR2 from the germline V gene are SGHAT and FQNNGV. The CDR3 region is CASSSNLNTEAFF. For the CDR3, the DNA is TGTGCCAGCAGCTCAAATTTGAACACTGAAGCTTTCTTT.

There are a few counts of this clonotype. The chain couples TRBV7-9 to TRBJ2-1; 11 bases align to TRBD2. CDR3 length equals 17 residues. After removal of 5 bases from V and 4 bases from J, the junction contained 10 bases not matched to a gene. CDR1 SEHNR and CDR2 FQNEAQ come from the germline V gene (reference sequence). The CDR3 DNA sequence: TGTGCCAGCAGCCTGATAACTAGCGGGGGATTTTACAATGAGCAGTTCTTC. Translated: CASSLITSGGFYNEQFF.

As to this clonotype: This CDR3 fails to terminate in the conserved phenylalanine or tryptophan, so it likely reflects a read error. The chain uses TRBV4-3 and TRBJ2-3; 8 bases map to TRBD2. The CDR3 length is 16 residues. CDR1 and CDR2 (germline): LGHNA, YSLEER. V dropped 1 base and J dropped 0; count of bases not matched to a gene: 3. CDR3 DNA: TGCGCCAGCAGCCAAGCCTCTAGCGGGAGCACAGATACGCAGTATATT. It is translated as CASSQASSGSTDTQYI.

This clonotype was counted many times. The rearrangement links TRBV29-1 to TRBJ2-1; TRBD1 matches at 7 bases. This CDR3 has 15 residues. Germline-derived CDR1 and CDR2 are SQVTM and ANQGSEA. J was trimmed by 7 bases and V by 5 bases; bases with no gene match: 14. The CDR3 spells CSVQPRDSVLNEQFF. The CDR3 DNA is TGCAGCGTTCAACCCCGGGACAGTGTCCTTAATGAGCAGTTCTTC.

This clonotype has ten or more counts. V gene TRBV25-1 combines with J gene TRBJ2-5; TRBD1 aligns across 9 bases. The trim removed 7 bases at V and 2 bases at J, leaving 5 bases unmatched. The CDR3 extends over 14 amino acids. Germline V gene lookup returns CDR1 MGHDK and CDR2 SYGVNS. The CDR3: CASTPGQGQETQYF. The CDR3 coding sequence is TGTGCCAGCACACCGGGACAGGGTCAAGAGACCCAGTACTTC.

The chain has TRBV4-2 and TRBJ2-1; D not certain. The germline V gene has CDR1 LGHNA and CDR2 YNFKEQ. The CDR3 contains 13 residues. V lost 4 bases and J lost 7, with 11 bases in between. The CDR3 sequence: CASSPLLWNEQFF. The DNA for the CDR3 is TGTGCCAGCAGCCCACTCCTATGGAATGAGCAGTTCTTC.

This clonotype has more than one count but fewer than ten. The J gene is TRBJ2-7, the V gene TRBV30, with D possibly being TRBD1 or TRBD2 (5 bases each). Looked up from germline, CDR1 is GTSNPN and CDR2 is SVGIG (reference sequence). V lost 4 bases and J lost 4, with 17 bases in between. The CDR3 is 14 amino acids. CDR3 protein: CAWTQLGHQYEQYF. The CDR3, as DNA: TGTGCCTGGACCCAACTAGGACATCAATACGAGCAGTACTTC.

This clonotype was recorded many times. The chain employs TRBV4-3 and TRBJ2-7; a weak D match, TRBD1 (5 bases). The CDR3 has 15 residues. The V end lost 1 base, the J end lost 0 bases, and 10 bases lay between the germline ends. CDR1 and CDR2 (germline): LGHNA, YSLEER. The CDR3 coding sequence is TGCGCCAGCAGCCAAGGCTCAACAGGCTCCTACGAGCAGTACTTC. As protein: CASSQGSTGSYEQYF.

This clonotype has a handful of counts. The chain combines TRBV27 with TRBJ2-1, with D uncertain. The V gene lost 7 bases and the J gene lost 3 bases, with 16 bases spanning the gap. The CDR3 covers 15 residues. CDR1 is MNHEY, CDR2 SMNVEV, per germline (reference sequence). This chain's CDR3 is CASNKGDPLYNEQFF. The CDR3 coding sequence is TGTGCCAGCAATAAAGGAGACCCTCTCTACAATGAGCAGTTCTTC.

This clonotype was observed a handful of times. The rearrangement joins TRBV6-1 to TRBJ2-2; TRBD2 is a possible D gene (6 bases). Germline loops: CDR1 MNHNS, CDR2 SASEGT. This CDR3 has 12 amino acids. With 7 bases removed from V and 4 bases from J, the gap between germline ends came to 7 bases. CDR3 residues: CASTGGTGELFF. The CDR3 DNA reads as TGTGCCAGCACCGGGGGCACCGGGGAGCTGTTTTTT.